The 8 T cell receptor beta chains below were found in one sample sequenced in a study of blood T cells in healthy people across ages. Through a sample-barcoded 5' primer and a J-beta primer mix, a second PCR was run for 7 to 11 cycles. Each CDR3 protein gets one entry after TCRdb re-called the 5' RACE reads with MiXCR. The data show about a million distinct CDR3 sequences, roughly 48% seen once. The sample comprised blood. The receptor set was obtained from a man in his thirties or forties in good health.

V usage is TRBV2 and J usage is TRBJ1-4; 8 bases map to TRBD1. Germline CDR1 SNHLY, CDR2 FYNNEI. The CDR3 is 14 amino acids. The J segment lost 3 bases and the V segment lost 7 bases, leaving 4 bases of the junction unmatched. CDR3 DNA: TGTGCCAGCAACGTACAGGGGGCTAATGAAAAACTGTTTTTT. Translation: CASNVQGANEKLFF.

This clonotype was seen only a few times. The gene calls are TRBV7-8 and TRBJ2-3; 7 bases line up with TRBD1. After removal of 1 base from V and 1 base from J, the junction contained 5 bases not matched to a gene. The CDR3 is made up of 16 amino acids. Looked up from germline, CDR1 is SGHVS and CDR2 is FQNEAQ. DNA of the CDR3: TGTGCCAGCAGCTTAGGACAGGGTTGGGGCACAGATACGCAGTATTTT. This gives the protein CASSLGQGWGTDTQYF.

Concerning this clonotype itself: An end of the junction does not agree with germline; a read error may underlie this. The rearrangement links TRBV3-1 to TRBJ1-1; D is perhaps TRBD1 (5 bases). Germline-derived CDR1 and CDR2 are LGHDT and YNNKEL (reference sequence). The CDR3 sequence is 13 residues long. CDR3: CVSSQDWGRQAFF. Written as DNA, the CDR3 is TGTGTCAGCAGCCAAGATTGGGGCAGACAAGCTTTCTTT. The full variable domain, completed using reference TRBV3-1 and TRBJ1-1, is DTAVSQTPKYLVTQMGNDKSIKCEQNLGHDTMYWYKQDSKKFLKIMFSYNNKELIINETVPNRFSPKSPDKAHLNLHINSLELGDSAVYFCVSSQDWGRQAFFGQGTRLTVV.

This clonotype was found once. This chain joins TRBV5-1 and TRBJ2-5; TRBD1 agrees at 7 bases. This CDR3 contains 16 residues. Germline V gene lookup returns CDR1 SGHRS and CDR2 YFSETQ. With V trimmed by 4 bases and J by 2 bases, 11 bases remained unmatched. CDR3: CASSLDGTVYQETQYF. The CDR3 bases are TGCGCCAGCAGCCTGGATGGGACAGTTTATCAAGAGACCCAGTACTTC. Full variable domain (outside the CDR3, taken from reference TRBV5-1 and TRBJ2-5): KAGVTQTPRYLIKTRGQQVTLSCSPISGHRSVSWYQQTPGQGLQFLFEYFSETQRNKGNFPGRFSGRQFSNSRSEMNVSTLELGDSALYLCASSLDGTVYQETQYFGPGTRLLVL.

With respect to this clonotype: Possible read error: a much larger clone is one base away. This chain connects TRBV29-1 to TRBJ1-2, with D hard to call. CDR3 length equals 14 residues. Germline-derived CDR1 and CDR2 are SQVTM and ANQGSEA. The DNA for the CDR3 is TGCAGCGTTGAGATTGGTGGTGGTAGCTATGGCCACACCTTC. Its translation is CSVEIGGGSYGHTF.

The chain is built from TRBV20-1 and TRBJ2-7; maybe TRBD2 (6 bases). The CDR3 length is 13 residues. The V end lost 0 bases, the J end lost 1 base, and 7 bases lay between the germline ends. Germline V gene data show CDR1 as DFQATT and CDR2 as SNEGSKA (reference sequence). The CDR3 DNA reads as TGCAGTGCTAGAGAGGCGGGGTCCTACGAGCAGTACTTC. Amino acid sequence: CSAREAGSYEQYF.

This clonotype was observed a few times. The CDR3 nucleotides read TGTGCCAGCTCAGGGATGGGTCAGCCCCAGCATTTT. It is translated as CASSGMGQPQHF. V and J are TRBV12-3 or TRBV12-4 and TRBJ1-5; D is possibly TRBD1 (5 bases). The CDR3 totals 12 residues. V lost 8 bases to trimming and J lost 6 bases, with 11 bases between them.

The chain has TRBV28 and TRBJ2-3, with TRBD2 identical over 8 bases. The CDR3 is 14 residues long. The V and J ends lost 10 bases and 1 base, in that order; junction bases with no gene match: 7. The V gene's germline CDR1 is MDHEN and CDR2 SYDVKM. In DNA, the CDR3 is TGTGCCATCATTAGCGGGGCGGGCACAGATACGCAGTATTTT. Translated: CAIISGAGTDTQYF.